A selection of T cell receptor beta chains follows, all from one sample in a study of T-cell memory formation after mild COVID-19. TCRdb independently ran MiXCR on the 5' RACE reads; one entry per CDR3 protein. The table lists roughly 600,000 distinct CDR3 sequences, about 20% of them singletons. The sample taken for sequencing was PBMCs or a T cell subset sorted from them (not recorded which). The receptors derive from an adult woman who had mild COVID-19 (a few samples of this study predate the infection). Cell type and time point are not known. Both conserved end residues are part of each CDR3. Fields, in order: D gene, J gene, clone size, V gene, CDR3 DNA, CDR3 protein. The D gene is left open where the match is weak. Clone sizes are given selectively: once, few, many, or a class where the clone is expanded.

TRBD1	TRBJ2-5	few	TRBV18	TGTGCCAGCTCACCGACAGGGAGAGGAGAGACCCAGTACTTC	CASSPTGRGETQYF
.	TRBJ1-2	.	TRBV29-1	TGCAGCGTTGAAAGGGCCAGGAGCATCTATGGCTACACCTTC	CSVERARSIYGYTF
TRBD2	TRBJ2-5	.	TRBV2	TGTGCCAGCACAGCGGGGGCCCTTCACCAAGAGACCCAGTACTTC	CASTAGALHQETQYF
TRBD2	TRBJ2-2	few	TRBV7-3	TGTGCCAGCAGCTTAGGCCTAGCGGGAGAGGTGGGCACCGGGGAGCTGTTTTTT	CASSLGLAGEVGTGELFF
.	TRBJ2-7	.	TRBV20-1	TGCAGTGCTAGAGATCGTCGGGGGGCCAGATACGAGCAGTACTTC	CSARDRRGARYEQYF
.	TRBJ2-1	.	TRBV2	TGTGCCAGCAGTCGGACCCCTGGGCAGTTCTTC	CASSRTPGQFF
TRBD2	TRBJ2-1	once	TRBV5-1	TGCGCCAGCAGCTCGAGCGGGAGGGGCGATGAGCAGTTCTTC	CASSSSGRGDEQFF
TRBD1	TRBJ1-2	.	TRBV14	TGTGCCAGCAGCCAAGAGGGCCGGGACAGGGAAGGCTACACCTTC	CASSQEGRDREGYTF
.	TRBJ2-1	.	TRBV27	TGTGCCAGCAGTTTTCGGACGGGAAGCTCCTACAATGAGCAGTTCTTC	CASSFRTGSSYNEQFF
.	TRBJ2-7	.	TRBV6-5	TGTGCCAGCAGTTACCTTTCAGCCACTGCAGCCTACGAGCAGTACTTC	CASSYLSATAAYEQYF
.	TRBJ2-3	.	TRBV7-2	TGTGCCAGCAGCTCCTTATCTGGGGATACGCAGTATTTT	CASSSLSGDTQYF
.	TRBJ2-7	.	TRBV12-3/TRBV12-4	TGTGCCAGCAGTTTAAGGTGGCTCACAGACACCAGAAAGCTCGAGCAGTACTTC	CASSLRWLTDTRKLEQYF
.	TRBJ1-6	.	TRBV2	TGTGCCAGCAGTAAACTCAGCGGCTCCTATAATTCACCCCTCCACTTT	CASSKLSGSYNSPLHF
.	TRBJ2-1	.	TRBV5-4	TGTGCCAGCAGCCCACCACTACAAGGCAATGAGCAGTTCTTC	CASSPPLQGNEQFF
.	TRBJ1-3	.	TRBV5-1	TGCGCCAGCAGCTTAACAGTGATCTACTCTGGAAACACCATATATTTT	CASSLTVIYSGNTIYF
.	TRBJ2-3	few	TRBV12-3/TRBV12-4	.	CASRFGPGSTDTQYF
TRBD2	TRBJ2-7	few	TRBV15	TGTGCCACCAGCACCGCCCCAGGACTAGCGGGAGAGTACGAGCAGTACTTC	CATSTAPGLAGEYEQYF
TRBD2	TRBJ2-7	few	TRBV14	TGTGCCAGCAGCCTTTTAGCGGGAGTTTCCTACGAGCAGTACTTC	CASSLLAGVSYEQYF
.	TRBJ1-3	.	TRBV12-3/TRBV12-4	TGTGCCAGCAGTTTTAAGACATATCTTCCTGGAAACACCATATATTTT	CASSFKTYLPGNTIYF
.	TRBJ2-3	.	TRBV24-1	TGTGCCACCATGGAGTGGGGAGAGGGTACGCAGTATTTT	CATMEWGEGTQYF
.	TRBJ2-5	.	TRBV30	TGTGCCTGGAGTTGGGTAACGGGAGAGACCCAGTACTTC	CAWSWVTGETQYF
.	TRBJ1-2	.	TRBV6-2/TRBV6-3	TGTGCCAGCAGTTACTGGGTTCCCGCCTCGAGGAACTATGGCTACACCTTC	CASSYWVPASRNYGYTF
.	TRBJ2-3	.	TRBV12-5	TGTGCTAGTGGTTTGGACCTCATTAGCACAGATACGCAGTATTTT	CASGLDLISTDTQYF
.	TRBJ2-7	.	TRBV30	TGTGCCTGGAGTCTGGGGGGGACACCCGGAGCCGAGCAGTACTTC	CAWSLGGTPGAEQYF
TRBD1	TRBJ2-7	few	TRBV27	TGTGCCAGCAGTGGATGGGACAGGGGCTACGAGCAGTACTTC	CASSGWDRGYEQYF
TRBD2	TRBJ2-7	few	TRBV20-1	TGCAGTGCTAGAGGACTAGCGAAGCAGTACTTC	CSARGLAKQYF
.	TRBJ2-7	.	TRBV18	TGTGCCAGCTCACCGTCGACAGTCAGCTCCTACGAGCAGTACTTC	CASSPSTVSSYEQYF
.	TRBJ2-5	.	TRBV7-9	TGTGCCAGCAGCACCTCGACAGGAGAGACCCAGTACTTC	CASSTSTGETQYF
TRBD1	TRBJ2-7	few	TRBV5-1	TGCGCCAGCAGCCCGACCAGGGGACAGGGGGCTTACGAGCAGTACTTC	CASSPTRGQGAYEQYF
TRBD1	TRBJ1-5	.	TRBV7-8	TGTGCCAGCAGCGCGTCCTCCTACAGGGGAAGGGGAAATCAGCCCCAGCATTTT	CASSASSYRGRGNQPQHF
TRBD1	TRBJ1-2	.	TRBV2	TGTGCCAGCAGTGACGACAGGGCGACCGCGGGCTACACCTTC	CASSDDRATAGYTF
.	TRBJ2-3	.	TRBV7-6	TGTGCCAGCAGCTTAGGTGGCGGCGCAAGCACAGATACGCAGTATTTT	CASSLGGGASTDTQYF
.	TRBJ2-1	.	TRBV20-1	TGCAGTGCTCTAATGCCAGAGCAGTTCTTC	CSALMPEQFF